The present T cell receptor beta chain was sequenced within a study of blood T cell repertoires in COVID-19. About the study: Specimens from acute and convalescent COVID-19 originated in the United States, Italy and Spain. From T cells, B-cell-depleted T cells, or PBMCs came the material, which was cDNA or gDNA.

In germline, CDR1 is SGDLS, CDR2 YYNGEE. Trimming at V came to 0 bases and at J to 2 bases, leaving 11 bases not matched to a gene. This CDR3 comprises 18 residues. Original data processing: The authors estimated nucleated cell counts from reference gene primer amplification. The assay was immunoSEQ multiplex PCR, and TCRdb's table has in-frame clones only and misses some. That table is the source of V, J and clone size, and D and trimming were worked out from the DNA. This table has fewer than 110,000 clones, 75% to 90% appearing once. The receptor was derived from an older woman with active or convalescent COVID-19. The sample taken for sequencing was peripheral blood. The J gene is TRBJ1-2, the V gene TRBV9; 9 bases agree with TRBD1. The CDR3 protein is CASSVATIVTGGNYGYTF. The CDR3 DNA sequence: TGTGCCAGCAGCGTAGCTACTATTGTCACAGGGGGCAACTATGGCTACACCTTC.